The clone carrying this T cell receptor (beta chain) was seen ten or more times. The target antigen is unknown. The CDR3 extends over 17 amino acids. The trim removed 2 bases at V and 4 bases at J, leaving 10 bases unmatched. Germline V CDR1 and CDR2: WNHNN, SYGVQD (reference sequence). The data are from a study of regulatory T cells in long-lasting Graves disease. For the study at large: Less than 3 months of antithyroid drugs had been taken by newly diagnosed Graves' patients.

The time point here: newly diagnosed GD, antithyroid drugs for less than 3 months. Generation of the TCR library employed RNA extracted from PBMCs. Overall study results and limits: TRBV28, TRBJ1-2 and TRBJ2-5 were favored in persistent disease. Not thyroid tissue but only peripheral blood was studied.

Both iRepertoire HTBI primers and Arm-PCR of CDR3 regions were used to build the TCR beta libraries. Study processing details: Identified segments across samples numbered roughly 62 TRBV and approximately 13 TRBJ. One entry per CDR3 protein, called by TCRdb with MiXCR from the multiplex PCR reads. These V and J calls derive from TCRdb rather than the authors' analysis. The sample has approximately 300,000 distinct CDR3 sequences, 18% seen once; the top ten hold roughly 40%. Sequencing used peripheral blood mononuclear cells (PBMCs), obtained at new diagnosis, from a patient treated with antithyroid drugs. The chain carries TRBV10-1 and TRBJ2-7; 11 bases agree with TRBD2. This clonotype was sampled from a female donor with Graves disease. CDR3 sequence reads: CASSEKLAGAAPYEQYF. The CDR3 DNA sequence: TGCGCCAGCAGTGAGAAACTAGCGGGAGCGGCGCCGTACGAGCAGTACTTC.